This TCR beta chain is drawn from a study of glioma-infiltrating T cells after dendritic cell vaccination (dated by TCRdb to about 2016). With regard to the full study: A cohort of about 15 glioblastoma patients from Phase I and II dendritic cell vaccination trials was included, of whom 9 were newly diagnosed and 6 had recurrent disease. Between 2003 and 2012, patients were given autologous tumor lysate-pulsed dendritic cell vaccination. To make the vaccine, monocyte-derived dendritic cells were cultured for under eight days with IL-4 and GM-CSF and then pulsed overnight with autologous tumor lysate. Each patient was given three intradermal dendritic cell vaccine injections, spaced two weeks apart, in the arm below the axilla. In glioblastoma patients vaccinated with dendritic cells, deep sequencing of TCR beta CDR3 regions served to measure the amount of tumor-infiltrating lymphocytes and to compare repertoires between tumor and blood. Survival after dendritic cell vaccination was correlated with TCR sequencing metrics such as TIL content and the overlap between tumor and blood repertoires.

This clone appeared once. The specificity of this receptor is unknown. The record has no base qualities; no much larger clone is one base away. What the time point label conveys for this sample: after dendritic cell vaccination, including at tumor progression/relapse. Patients were selected for having adequate residual fresh-frozen tumor tissue and more than two years of available survival data. None of the glioblastoma patients carried an isocitrate dehydrogenase mutation, although molecular status otherwise varied. PBMC were collected before vaccination, two weeks after the third vaccination, and at tumor progression if tumor progression occurred. The Qiagen DNeasy Blood extraction Kit was used to extract genomic DNA. In the germline V gene, CDR1 corresponds to KGHSH and CDR2 to LQKENI. The CDR3 covers 12 residues, taking in both the cysteine and the phenylalanine. Only CDR3 DNA remains: 36 bases, in frame from the first base. Relative to germline, V is missing 8 bases and J is missing 5 bases, with 5 bases of the junction outside any gene match.

The immunoSEQ assay amplified TCRB CDR3 regions from approximately 2 micrograms of genomic DNA, or from all available DNA when less than that amount was available. Multiplex PCR used 60 forward primers for TCR V beta segments and 13 reverse primers for J beta segments. To estimate reads per starting template, synthetic control templates were spiked into each sample at limiting dilution. The Illumina HiSeq System generated sequencing reads of 87 bp. In the original analysis: PCR and sequencing errors were removed by a nearest neighbor algorithm that merged closely related sequences. TCR overlap was defined as the percentage of unique tumor TCR beta sequences that were also found in the peripheral blood of the same patient. This is the immuneACCESS table as TCRdb keeps it, with only in-frame sequences that have V and J called. A part of the clones is gone; compared with another copy, unresolved V genes explain less than half, and the rest is unexplained. The V and J calls and the clone size are those of that table, but D and trimming were determined from the DNA. Recorded for this sample are 70,000 to 100,000 clones; roughly 80% of them occurred a single time. The ten largest make up less than 8% of the sample.

Overall study outcomes, separate from this receptor: After dendritic cell vaccination, a higher estimated pretreatment TIL content predicted longer time to progression and overall survival. No direct relationship between TCR clonality and survival was found, suggesting a diverse polyclonal response may matter. The cohort was small and heterogeneous, with few patients having full blood and tumor sets and even fewer initial-recurrent tumor pairs. The three-group TCR overlap response model was characterized as speculative, and prospective validation of the model was stated to be required.

The sequence derives from a human donor with glioblastoma. Sample: blood, taken after dendritic cell vaccination. The chain joins TRBV18 to TRBJ1-1; 7 middle bases align to TRBD1. The bases read TGTGCCAGCCGGCAGGGGGGTACTGAAGCTTTCTTT. It is translated as CASRQGGTEAFF.